What follows are 5 T cell receptor beta chains derived from one specimen sequenced in a study of T cells expressing NK-cell markers. TCRdb processed the 5' RACE reads again and assigns one entry to each CDR3 protein, with no DNA. In total, the table holds 300,000 to 500,000 distinct CDR3 sequences. Sequenced material: blood T cells: a sorted CD56 or NKG2C T cell subset, CD4+ or CD8+ T cells, or bulk PBMC T cells (not recorded which). Receptor source: a woman between 50 and 59 years old in good health.

The V gene is TRBV14, the J gene TRBJ2-5; TCRdb's D call of TRBD1 is untestable without DNA. Germline CDR1 SGHDN, CDR2 FVKESK. The CDR3 extends over 15 amino acids. The CDR3 reads CASSQNTGVKETQYF.

This sequence joins TRBV3-1 and TRBJ1-1. CDR1 LGHDT and CDR2 YNNKEL come from the germline V gene (reference sequence). The CDR3 runs to 14 residues. The CDR3 sequence is CASSQVRGYTEAFF. Filled out from reference TRBV3-1 and TRBJ1-1, the complete variable domain reads DTAVSQTPKYLVTQMGNDKSIKCEQNLGHDTMYWYKQDSKKFLKIMFSYNNKELIINETVPNRFSPKSPDKAHLNLHINSLELGDSAVYFCASSQVRGYTEAFFGQGTRLTVV.

V and J are TRBV6-5 and TRBJ2-7. The CDR3 spans 15 residues. Per germline, CDR1 MNHEY and CDR2 SVGAGI. CDR3 sequence: CASSYSISASLEQYF.

V is TRBV12-3 or TRBV12-4 and J is TRBJ2-2. The CDR3 is 13 amino acids. CDR3: CASSQLYTGELFF.

This chain joins TRBV11-2 and TRBJ2-2. The CDR3 is 14 residues long. CDR1 SGHAT and CDR2 FQNNGV come from the germline V gene. CDR3 loop: CASSLVLGGGELFF.